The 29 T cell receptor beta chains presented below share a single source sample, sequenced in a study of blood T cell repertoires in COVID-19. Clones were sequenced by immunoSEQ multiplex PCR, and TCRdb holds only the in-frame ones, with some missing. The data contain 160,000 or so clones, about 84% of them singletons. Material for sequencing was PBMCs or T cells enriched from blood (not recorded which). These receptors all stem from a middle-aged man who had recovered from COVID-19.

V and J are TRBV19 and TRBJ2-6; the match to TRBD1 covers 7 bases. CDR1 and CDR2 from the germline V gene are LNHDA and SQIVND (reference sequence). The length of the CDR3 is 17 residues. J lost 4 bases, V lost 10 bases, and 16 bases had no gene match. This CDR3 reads CATARQGATTGANVLTF. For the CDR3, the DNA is TGTGCCACTGCCCGACAGGGTGCTACGACCGGGGCCAACGTCCTGACTTTC.

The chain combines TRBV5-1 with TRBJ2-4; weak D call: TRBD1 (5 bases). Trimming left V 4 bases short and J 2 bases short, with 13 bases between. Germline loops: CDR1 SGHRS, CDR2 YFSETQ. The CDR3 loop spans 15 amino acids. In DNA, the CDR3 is TGCGCCAGCAGCCCGCGAAGGGGTTCCAAAAACATTCAGTACTTC. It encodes CASSPRRGSKNIQYF.

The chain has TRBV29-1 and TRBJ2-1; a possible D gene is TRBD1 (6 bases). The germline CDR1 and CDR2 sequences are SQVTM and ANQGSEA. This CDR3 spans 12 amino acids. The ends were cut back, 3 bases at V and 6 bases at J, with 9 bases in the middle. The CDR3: CSVDQGSNEQFF. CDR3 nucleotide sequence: TGCAGCGTTGACCAGGGGTCCAATGAGCAGTTCTTC.

DNA of the CDR3: TGTGCCAGCAGCAGCCATGGACAGGGGGACACAGATACGCAGTATTTT. Amino acid sequence: CASSSHGQGDTDTQYF. The gene calls are TRBV25-1 and TRBJ2-3, with 10 bases aligning to TRBD1. Unmatched junction bases numbered 8, after V lost 6 bases and J lost 2 bases. Germline CDR1 is MGHDK and CDR2 is SYGVNS. The CDR3 is made up of 16 amino acids.

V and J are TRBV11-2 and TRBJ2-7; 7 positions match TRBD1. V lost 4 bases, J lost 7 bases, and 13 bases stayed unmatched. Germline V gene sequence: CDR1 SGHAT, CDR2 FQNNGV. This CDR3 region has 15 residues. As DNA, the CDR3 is TGTGCCAGCAGCTGGAGGACAGGCGGCGAACGGGAGCAGTACTTC. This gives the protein CASSWRTGGEREQYF. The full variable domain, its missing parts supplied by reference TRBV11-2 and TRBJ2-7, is EAGVAQSPRYKIIEKRQSVAFWCNPISGHATLYWYQQILGQGPKLLIQFQNNGVVDDSQLPKDRFSAERLKGVDSTLKIQPAKLEDSAVYLCASSWRTGGEREQYFGPGTRLTVT.

The CDR3 sequence is CAISGQSDSAEAFF. For the CDR3, the DNA is TGTGCCATCAGTGGACAGTCAGATTCGGCTGAAGCTTTCTTT. The rearrangement links TRBV10-3 to TRBJ1-1, with D perhaps matching TRBD1 (5 bases). This CDR3 is built from 14 residues. Trimming cost V 4 bases and J 6 bases, with 15 bases left between them. Germline V gene sequence: CDR1 ENHRY, CDR2 SYGVKD.

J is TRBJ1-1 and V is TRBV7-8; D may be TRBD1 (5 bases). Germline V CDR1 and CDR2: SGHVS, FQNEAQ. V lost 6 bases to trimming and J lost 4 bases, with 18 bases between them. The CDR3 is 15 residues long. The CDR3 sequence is CASRISEQVVTEAFF. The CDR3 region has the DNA TGTGCCAGCAGGATAAGCGAACAGGTAGTCACTGAAGCTTTCTTT.

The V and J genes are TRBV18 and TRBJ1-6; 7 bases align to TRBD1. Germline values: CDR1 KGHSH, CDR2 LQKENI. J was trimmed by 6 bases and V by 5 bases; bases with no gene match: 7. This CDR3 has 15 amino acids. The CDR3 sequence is CASSVQGTSNSPLHF. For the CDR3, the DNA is TGTGCCAGCTCAGTACAGGGGACATCTAATTCACCCCTCCACTTT.

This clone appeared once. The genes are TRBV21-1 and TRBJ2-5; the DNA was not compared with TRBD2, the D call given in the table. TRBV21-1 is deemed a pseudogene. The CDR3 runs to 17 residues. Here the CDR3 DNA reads TGTGCCAGCAGCAGTAACGGGACTAGCGGGGGCCAAGAGACCCAGTACTTC. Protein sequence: CASSSNGTSGGQETQYF.

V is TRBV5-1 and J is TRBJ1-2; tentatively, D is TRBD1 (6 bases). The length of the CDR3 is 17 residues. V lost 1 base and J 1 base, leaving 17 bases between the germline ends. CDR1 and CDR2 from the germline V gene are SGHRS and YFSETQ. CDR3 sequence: CASSLQGQGRDNYGYTF. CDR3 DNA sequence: TGCGCCAGCAGCTTGCAGGGCCAGGGGAGGGATAACTATGGCTACACCTTC.

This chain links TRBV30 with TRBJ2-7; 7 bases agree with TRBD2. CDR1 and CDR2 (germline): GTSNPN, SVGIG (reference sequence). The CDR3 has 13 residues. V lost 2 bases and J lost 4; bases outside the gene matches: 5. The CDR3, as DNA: TGTGCCTGGAGTTATGGGGAGGGTTACGAGCAGTACGTC. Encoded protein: CAWSYGEGYEQYV.

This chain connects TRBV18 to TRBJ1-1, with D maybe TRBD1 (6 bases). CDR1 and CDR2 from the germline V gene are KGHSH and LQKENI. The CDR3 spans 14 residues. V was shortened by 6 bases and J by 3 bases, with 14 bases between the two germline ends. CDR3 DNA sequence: TGTGCCAGCTCCCCGAACAGGGTGGACACTGAAGCTTTCTTT. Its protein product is CASSPNRVDTEAFF.

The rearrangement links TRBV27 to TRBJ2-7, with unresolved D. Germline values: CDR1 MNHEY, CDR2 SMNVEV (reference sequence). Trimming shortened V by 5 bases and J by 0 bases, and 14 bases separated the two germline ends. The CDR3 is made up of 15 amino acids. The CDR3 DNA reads TGTGCCAGCAGTGACACCTCATTAGGCTCCTACGAGCAGTACTTC. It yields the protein CASSDTSLGSYEQYF.

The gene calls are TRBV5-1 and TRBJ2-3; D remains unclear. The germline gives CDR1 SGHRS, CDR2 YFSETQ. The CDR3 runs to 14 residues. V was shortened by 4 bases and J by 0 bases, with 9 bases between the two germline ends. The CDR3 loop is CASSPASSTDTQYF. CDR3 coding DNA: TGCGCCAGCAGCCCAGCGAGTAGCACAGATACGCAGTATTTT. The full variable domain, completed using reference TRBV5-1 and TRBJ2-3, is KAGVTQTPRYLIKTRGQQVTLSCSPISGHRSVSWYQQTPGQGLQFLFEYFSETQRNKGNFPGRFSGRQFSNSRSEMNVSTLELGDSALYLCASSPASSTDTQYFGPGTRLTVL.

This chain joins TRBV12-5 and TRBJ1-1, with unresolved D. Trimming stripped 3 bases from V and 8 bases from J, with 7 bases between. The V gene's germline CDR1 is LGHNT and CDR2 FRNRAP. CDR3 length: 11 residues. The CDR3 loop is CASGFGREAFF. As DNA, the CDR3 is TGTGCTAGTGGTTTTGGCCGAGAAGCTTTCTTT.

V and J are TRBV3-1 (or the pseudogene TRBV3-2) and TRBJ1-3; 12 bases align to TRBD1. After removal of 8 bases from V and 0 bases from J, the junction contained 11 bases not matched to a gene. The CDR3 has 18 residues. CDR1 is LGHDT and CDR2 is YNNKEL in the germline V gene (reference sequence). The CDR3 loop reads CASGGAGTGGSSGNTIYF. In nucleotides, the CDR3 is TGTGCCAGCGGGGGAGCCGGGACAGGGGGCTCCTCTGGAAACACCATATATTTT.

CDR3 amino acids: CAWSSRDRWSTEAFF. CDR3 in DNA: TGTGCCTGGAGCTCAAGGGACAGGTGGTCAACTGAAGCTTTCTTT. The V gene is TRBV30, the J gene TRBJ1-1, with 8 bases that match TRBD1. There are 15 residues in the CDR3. V shed 3 bases and J 5 bases; nucleotides not matched to a gene: 11. Germline V lookup: CDR1 GTSNPN, CDR2 SVGIG (reference sequence).

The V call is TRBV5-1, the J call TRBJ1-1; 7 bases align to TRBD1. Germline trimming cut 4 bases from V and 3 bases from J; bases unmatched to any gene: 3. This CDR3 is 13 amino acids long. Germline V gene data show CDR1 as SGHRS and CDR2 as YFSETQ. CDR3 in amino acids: CASSRQGDTEAFF. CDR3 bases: TGCGCCAGCAGCCGACAGGGTGACACTGAAGCTTTCTTT. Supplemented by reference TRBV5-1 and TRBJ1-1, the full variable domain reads KAGVTQTPRYLIKTRGQQVTLSCSPISGHRSVSWYQQTPGQGLQFLFEYFSETQRNKGNFPGRFSGRQFSNSRSEMNVSTLELGDSALYLCASSRQGDTEAFFGQGTRLTVV.

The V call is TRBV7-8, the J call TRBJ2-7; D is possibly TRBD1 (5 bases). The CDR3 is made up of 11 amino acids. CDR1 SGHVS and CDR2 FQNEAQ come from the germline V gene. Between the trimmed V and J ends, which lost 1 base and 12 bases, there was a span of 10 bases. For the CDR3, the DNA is TGTGCCAGCAGCTTAGGTGACAGACCGTACTTC. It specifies CASSLGDRPYF.

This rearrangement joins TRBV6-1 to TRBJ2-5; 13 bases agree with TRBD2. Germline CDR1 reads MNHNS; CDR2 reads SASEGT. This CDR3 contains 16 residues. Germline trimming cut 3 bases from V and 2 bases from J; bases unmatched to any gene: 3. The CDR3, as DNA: TGTGCCAGCAGTGACGGGACTAGCGGGGTACAAGAGACCCAGTACTTC. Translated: CASSDGTSGVQETQYF.

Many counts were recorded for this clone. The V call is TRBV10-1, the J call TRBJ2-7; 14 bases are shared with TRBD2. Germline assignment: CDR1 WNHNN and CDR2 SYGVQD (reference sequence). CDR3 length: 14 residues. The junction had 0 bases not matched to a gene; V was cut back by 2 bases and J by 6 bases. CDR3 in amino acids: CASSEGTSGGEQYF. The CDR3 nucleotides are TGCGCCAGCAGTGAGGGGACTAGCGGGGGCGAGCAGTACTTC.

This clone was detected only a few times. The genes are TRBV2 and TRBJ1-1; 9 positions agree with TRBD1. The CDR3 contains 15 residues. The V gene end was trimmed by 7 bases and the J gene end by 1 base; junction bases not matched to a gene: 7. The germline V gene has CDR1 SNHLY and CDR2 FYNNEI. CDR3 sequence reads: CASMLGTGPNTEAFF. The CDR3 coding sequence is TGTGCCAGCATGCTAGGGACAGGGCCGAACACTGAAGCTTTCTTT.

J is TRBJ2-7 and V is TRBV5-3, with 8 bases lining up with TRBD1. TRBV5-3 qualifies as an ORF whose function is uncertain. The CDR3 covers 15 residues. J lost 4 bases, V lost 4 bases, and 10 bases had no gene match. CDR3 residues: CARSHGTGRLYEQYV. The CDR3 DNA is TGTGCCAGAAGCCATGGGACAGGACGACTTTACGAGCAGTACGTC.

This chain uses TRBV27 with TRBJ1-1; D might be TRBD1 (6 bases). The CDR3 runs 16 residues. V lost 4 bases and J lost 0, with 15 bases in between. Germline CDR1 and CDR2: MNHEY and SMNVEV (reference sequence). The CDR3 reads CASSSLRTAMNTEAFF. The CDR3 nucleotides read TGTGCCAGCAGTTCTCTCCGGACAGCTATGAACACTGAAGCTTTCTTT.

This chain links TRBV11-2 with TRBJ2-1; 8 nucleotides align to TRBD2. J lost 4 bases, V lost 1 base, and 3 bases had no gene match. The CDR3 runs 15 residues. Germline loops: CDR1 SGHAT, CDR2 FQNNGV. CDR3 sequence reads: CASSLGAGEYNEQFF. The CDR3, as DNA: TGTGCCAGCAGCTTAGGAGCGGGGGAATACAATGAGCAGTTCTTC.

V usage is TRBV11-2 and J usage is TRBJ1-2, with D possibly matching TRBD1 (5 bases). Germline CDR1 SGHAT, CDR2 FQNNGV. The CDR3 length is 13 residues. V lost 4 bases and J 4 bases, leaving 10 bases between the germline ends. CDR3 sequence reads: CASSSSGIYGYTF. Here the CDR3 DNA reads TGTGCCAGCAGCTCGTCAGGGATCTATGGCTACACCTTC.

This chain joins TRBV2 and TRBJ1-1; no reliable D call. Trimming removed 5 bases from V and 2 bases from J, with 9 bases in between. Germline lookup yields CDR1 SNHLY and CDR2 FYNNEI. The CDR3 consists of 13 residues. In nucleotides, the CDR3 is TGTGCCAGCAGTTTGGAGGTTAACACTGAAGCTTTCTTT. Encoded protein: CASSLEVNTEAFF.

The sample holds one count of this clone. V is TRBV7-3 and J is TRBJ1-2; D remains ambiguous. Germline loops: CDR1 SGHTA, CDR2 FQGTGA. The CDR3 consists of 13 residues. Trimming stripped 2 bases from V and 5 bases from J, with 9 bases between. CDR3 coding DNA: TGTGCCAGCAGCTTAGGTCGCGATTATGGCTACACCTTC. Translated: CASSLGRDYGYTF.

The CDR3 DNA reads as TGTGCCAGCAGCCCCGCCGGGGGAAGCACAGATACGCAGTATTTT. It codes for CASSPAGGSTDTQYF. V and J are TRBV7-3 and TRBJ2-3; maybe TRBD2 (6 bases). CDR3 length equals 15 residues. Germline CDR1 and CDR2: SGHTA and FQGTGA. V lost 5 bases and J lost 0, with 12 bases in between.